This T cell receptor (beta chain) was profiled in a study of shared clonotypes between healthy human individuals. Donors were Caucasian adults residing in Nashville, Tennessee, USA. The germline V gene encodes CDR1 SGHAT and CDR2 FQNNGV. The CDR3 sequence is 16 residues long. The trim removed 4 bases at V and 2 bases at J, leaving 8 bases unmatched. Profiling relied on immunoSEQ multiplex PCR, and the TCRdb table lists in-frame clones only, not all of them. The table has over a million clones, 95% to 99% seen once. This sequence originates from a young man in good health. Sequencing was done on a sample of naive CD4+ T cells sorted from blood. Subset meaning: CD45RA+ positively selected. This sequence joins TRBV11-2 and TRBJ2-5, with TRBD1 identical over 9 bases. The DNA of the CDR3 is TGTGCCAGCAGCTCCTCCTGGACAGGGGAGCAAGAGACCCAGTACTTC. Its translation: CASSSSWTGEQETQYF. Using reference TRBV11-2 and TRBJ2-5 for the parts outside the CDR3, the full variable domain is EAGVAQSPRYKIIEKRQSVAFWCNPISGHATLYWYQQILGQGPKLLIQFQNNGVVDDSQLPKDRFSAERLKGVDSTLKIQPAKLEDSAVYLCASSSSWTGEQETQYFGPGTRLLVL.